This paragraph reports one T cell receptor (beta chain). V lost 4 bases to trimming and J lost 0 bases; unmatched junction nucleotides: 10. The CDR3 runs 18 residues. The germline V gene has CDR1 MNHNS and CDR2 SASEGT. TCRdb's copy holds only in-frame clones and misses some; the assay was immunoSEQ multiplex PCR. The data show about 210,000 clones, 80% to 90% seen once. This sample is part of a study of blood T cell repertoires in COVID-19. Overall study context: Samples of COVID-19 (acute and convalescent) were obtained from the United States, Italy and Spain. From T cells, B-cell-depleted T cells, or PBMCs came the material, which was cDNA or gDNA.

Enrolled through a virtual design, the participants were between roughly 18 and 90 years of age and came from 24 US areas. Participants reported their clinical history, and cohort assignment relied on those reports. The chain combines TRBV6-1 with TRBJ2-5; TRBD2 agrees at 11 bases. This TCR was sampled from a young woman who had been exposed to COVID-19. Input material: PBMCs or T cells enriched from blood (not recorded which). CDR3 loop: CASSARLAGTLYQETQYF. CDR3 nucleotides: TGTGCCAGCAGTGCCCGACTAGCGGGGACCCTGTACCAAGAGACCCAGTACTTC.